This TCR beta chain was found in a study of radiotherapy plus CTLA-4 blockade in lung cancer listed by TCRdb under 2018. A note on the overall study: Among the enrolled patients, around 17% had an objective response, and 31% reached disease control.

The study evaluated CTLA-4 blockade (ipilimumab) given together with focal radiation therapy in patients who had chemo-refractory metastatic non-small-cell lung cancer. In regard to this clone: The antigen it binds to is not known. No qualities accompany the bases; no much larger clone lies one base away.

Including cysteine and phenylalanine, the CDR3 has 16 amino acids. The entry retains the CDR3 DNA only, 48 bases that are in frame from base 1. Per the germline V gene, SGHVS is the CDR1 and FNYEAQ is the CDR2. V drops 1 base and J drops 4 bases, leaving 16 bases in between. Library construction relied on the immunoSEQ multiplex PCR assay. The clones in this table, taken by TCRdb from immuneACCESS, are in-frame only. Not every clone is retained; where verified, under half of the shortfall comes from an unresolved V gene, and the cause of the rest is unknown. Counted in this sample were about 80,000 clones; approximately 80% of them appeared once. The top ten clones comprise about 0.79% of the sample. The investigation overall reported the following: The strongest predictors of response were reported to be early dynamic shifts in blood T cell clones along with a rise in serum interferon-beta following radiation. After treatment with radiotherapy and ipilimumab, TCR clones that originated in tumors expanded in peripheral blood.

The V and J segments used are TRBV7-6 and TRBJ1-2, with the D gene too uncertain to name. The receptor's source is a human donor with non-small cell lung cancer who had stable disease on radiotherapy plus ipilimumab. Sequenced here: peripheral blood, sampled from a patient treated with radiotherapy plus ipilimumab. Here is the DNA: TGTGCCAGCAGCTTAGGGGGTGGAAAGTCGTCCTATGGCTACACCTTC. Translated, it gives CASSLGGGKSSYGYTF.